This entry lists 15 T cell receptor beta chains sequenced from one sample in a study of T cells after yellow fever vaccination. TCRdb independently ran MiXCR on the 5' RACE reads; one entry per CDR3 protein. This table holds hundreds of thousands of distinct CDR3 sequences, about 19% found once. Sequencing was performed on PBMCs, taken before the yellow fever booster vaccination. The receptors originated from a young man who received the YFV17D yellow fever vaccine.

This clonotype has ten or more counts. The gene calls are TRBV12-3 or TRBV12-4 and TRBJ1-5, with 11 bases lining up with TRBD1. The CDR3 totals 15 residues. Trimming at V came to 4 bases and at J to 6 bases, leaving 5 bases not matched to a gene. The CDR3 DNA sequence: TGTGCCAGCAGTTACCCGGGACAGGGGGGTCAGCCCCAGCATTTT. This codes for CASSYPGQGGQPQHF.

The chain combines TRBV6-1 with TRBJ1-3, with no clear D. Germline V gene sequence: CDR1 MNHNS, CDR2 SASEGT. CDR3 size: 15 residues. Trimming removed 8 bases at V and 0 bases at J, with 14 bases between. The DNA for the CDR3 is TGTGCCAGCGGGTGGAGAGTCGGCTCTGGAAACACCATATATTTT. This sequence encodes CASGWRVGSGNTIYF.

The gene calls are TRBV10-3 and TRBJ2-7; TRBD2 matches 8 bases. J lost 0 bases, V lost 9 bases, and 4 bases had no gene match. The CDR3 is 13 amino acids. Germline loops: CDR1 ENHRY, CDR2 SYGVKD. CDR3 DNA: TGTGCCATAAGCGGGGGCACCTCCTACGAGCAGTACTTC. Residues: CAISGGTSYEQYF.

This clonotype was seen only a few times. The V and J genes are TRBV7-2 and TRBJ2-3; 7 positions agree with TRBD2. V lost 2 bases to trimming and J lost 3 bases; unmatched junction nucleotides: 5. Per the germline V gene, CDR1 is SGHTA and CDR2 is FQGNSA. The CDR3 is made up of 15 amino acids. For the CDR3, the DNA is TGTGCCAGCAGCTTATTGCCGGGGGGAACAGATACGCAGTATTTT. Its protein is CASSLLPGGTDTQYF.

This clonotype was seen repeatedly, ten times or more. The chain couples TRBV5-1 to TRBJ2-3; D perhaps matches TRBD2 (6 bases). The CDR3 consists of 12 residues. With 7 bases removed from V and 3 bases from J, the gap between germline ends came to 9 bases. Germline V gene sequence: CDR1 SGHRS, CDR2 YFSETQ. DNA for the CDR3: TGCGCCAGCCACGCGGGAACAGATACGCAGTATTTT. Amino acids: CASHAGTDTQYF.

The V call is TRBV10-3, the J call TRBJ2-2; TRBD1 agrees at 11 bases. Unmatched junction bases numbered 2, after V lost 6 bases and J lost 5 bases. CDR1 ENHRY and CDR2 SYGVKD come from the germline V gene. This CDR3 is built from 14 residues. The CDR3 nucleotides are TGTGCCATCAGCGGGACAGGGGGAACCGGGGAGCTGTTTTTT. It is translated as CAISGTGGTGELFF.

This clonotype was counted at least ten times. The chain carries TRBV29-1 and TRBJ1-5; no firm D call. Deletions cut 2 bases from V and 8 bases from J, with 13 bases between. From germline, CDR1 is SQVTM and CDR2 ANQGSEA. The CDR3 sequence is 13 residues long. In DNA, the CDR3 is TGCAGCGTTGAAATAACTCCGCTGAAGCCCCAGCATTTT. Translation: CSVEITPLKPQHF.

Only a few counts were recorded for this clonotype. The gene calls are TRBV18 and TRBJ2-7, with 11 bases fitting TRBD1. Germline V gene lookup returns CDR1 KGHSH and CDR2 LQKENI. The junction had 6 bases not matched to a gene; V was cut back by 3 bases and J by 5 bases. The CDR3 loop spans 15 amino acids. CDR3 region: CASSPRTGGENEQYV. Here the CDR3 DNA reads TGTGCCAGCTCACCCCGGACAGGGGGCGAAAACGAGCAGTACGTC.

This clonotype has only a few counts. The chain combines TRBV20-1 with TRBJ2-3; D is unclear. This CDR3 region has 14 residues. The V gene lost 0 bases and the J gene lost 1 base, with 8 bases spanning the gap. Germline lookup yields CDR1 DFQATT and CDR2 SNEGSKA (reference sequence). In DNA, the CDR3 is TGCAGTGCTAGAGATGCGATGGGCACAGATACGCAGTATTTT. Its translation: CSARDAMGTDTQYF.

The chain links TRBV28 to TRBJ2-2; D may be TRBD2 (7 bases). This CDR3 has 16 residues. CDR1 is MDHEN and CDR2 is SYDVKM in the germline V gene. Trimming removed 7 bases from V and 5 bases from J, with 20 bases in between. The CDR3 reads CASTPWGGRGTGELFF. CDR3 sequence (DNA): TGTGCCAGCACCCCCTGGGGGGGCCGTGGAACCGGGGAGCTGTTTTTT.

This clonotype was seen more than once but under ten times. The CDR3 DNA reads TGTGCCAGCAGCGCCGGAGGGGGCGAAGAAAAACTGTTTTTT. It yields the protein CASSAGGGEEKLFF. The V call is TRBV5-4, the J call TRBJ1-4; the match to TRBD1 covers 7 bases. This CDR3 region has 14 residues. V dropped 4 bases and J dropped 8; count of bases not matched to a gene: 8. Germline V gene lookup returns CDR1 SGHNT and CDR2 YYREEE (reference sequence).

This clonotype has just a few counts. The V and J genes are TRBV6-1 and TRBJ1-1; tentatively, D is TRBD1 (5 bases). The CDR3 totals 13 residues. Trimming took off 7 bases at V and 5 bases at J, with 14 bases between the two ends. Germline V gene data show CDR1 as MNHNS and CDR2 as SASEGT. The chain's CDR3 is CASTHRGVTEAFF. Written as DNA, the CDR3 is TGTGCCAGCACCCATCGGGGGGTTACTGAAGCTTTCTTT.

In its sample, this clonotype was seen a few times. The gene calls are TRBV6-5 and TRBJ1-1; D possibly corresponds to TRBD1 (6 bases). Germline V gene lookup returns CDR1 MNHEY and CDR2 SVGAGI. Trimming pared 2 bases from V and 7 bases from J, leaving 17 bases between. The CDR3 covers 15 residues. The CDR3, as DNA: TGTGCCAGCAGTTACCCTGGACAGCTTATTGGTGAAGCTTTCTTT. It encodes CASSYPGQLIGEAFF.

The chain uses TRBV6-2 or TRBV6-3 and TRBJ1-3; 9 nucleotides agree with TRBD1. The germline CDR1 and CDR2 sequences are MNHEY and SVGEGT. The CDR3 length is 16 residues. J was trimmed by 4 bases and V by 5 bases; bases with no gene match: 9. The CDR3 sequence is CASSPFGQGSGNTIYF. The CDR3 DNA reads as TGTGCCAGCAGTCCTTTCGGACAGGGGAGCGGAAACACCATATATTTT.

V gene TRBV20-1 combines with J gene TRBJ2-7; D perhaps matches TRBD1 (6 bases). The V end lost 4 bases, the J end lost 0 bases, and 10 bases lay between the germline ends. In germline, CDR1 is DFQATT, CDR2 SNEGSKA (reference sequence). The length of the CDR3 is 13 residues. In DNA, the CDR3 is TGCAGTGCTATGACAGGTAACTCCTACGAGCAGTACTTC. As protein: CSAMTGNSYEQYF.